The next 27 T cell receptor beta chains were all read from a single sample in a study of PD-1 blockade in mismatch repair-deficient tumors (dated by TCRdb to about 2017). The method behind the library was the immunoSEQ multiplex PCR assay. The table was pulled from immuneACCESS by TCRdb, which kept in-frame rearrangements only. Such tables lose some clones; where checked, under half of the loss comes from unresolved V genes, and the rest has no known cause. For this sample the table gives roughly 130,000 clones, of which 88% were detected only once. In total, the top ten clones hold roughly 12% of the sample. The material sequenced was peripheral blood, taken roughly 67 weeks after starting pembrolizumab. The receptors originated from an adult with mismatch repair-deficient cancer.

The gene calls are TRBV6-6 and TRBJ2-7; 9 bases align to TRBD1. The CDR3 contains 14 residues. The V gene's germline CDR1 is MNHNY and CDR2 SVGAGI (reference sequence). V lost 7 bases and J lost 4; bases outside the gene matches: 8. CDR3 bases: TGTGCCAGCATTCCCGGGACAGGGACGTACGAGCAGTACTTC. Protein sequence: CASIPGTGTYEQYF.

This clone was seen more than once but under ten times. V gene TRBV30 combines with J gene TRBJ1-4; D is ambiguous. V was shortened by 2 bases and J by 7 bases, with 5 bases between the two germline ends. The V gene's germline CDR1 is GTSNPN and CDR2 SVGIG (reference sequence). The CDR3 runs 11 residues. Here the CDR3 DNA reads TGTGCCTGGAGTTTTAGTGAAAAACTGTTTTTT. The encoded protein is CAWSFSEKLFF.

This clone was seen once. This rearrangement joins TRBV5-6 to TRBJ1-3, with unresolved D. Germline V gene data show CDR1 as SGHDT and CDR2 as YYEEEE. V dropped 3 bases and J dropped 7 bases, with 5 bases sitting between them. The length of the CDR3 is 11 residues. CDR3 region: CASSYGNTIYF. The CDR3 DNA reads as TGTGCCAGCAGCTACGGTAACACCATATATTTT.

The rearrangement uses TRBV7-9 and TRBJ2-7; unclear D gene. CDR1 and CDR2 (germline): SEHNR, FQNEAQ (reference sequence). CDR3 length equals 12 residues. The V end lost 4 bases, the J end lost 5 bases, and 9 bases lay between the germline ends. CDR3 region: CASSYTDNEQYF. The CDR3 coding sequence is TGTGCCAGCAGCTATACAGACAACGAGCAGTACTTC.

The CDR3 loop is CASSYLGQYTDTQYF. The CDR3 DNA reads as TGTGCCAGCAGTTACCTGGGACAGTACACAGATACGCAGTATTTT. V usage is TRBV6-5 and J usage is TRBJ2-3, with 7 positions matching TRBD1. The trim removed 2 bases at V and 2 bases at J, leaving 4 bases unmatched. From germline, CDR1 is MNHEY and CDR2 SVGAGI. There are 15 residues in the CDR3.

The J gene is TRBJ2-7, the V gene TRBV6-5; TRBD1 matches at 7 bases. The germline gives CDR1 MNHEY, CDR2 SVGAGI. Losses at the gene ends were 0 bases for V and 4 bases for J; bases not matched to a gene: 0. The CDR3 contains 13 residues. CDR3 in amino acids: CASSYSQGYEQYF. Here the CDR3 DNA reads TGTGCCAGCAGTTACTCACAGGGGTACGAGCAGTACTTC.

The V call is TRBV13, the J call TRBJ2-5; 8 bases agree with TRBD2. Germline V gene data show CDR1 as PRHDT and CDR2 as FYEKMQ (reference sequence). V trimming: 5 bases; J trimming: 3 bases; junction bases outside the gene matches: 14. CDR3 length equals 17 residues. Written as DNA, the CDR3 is TGTGCCAGCAGCCTAACCCTTTCGGGACTAGGGGAAGAGACCCAGTACTTC. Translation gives CASSLTLSGLGEETQYF.

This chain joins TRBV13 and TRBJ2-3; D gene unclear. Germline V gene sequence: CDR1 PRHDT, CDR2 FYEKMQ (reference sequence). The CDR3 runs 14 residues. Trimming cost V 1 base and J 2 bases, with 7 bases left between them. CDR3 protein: CASSLEANTDTQYF. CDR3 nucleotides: TGTGCCAGCAGCTTAGAGGCAAACACAGATACGCAGTATTTT.

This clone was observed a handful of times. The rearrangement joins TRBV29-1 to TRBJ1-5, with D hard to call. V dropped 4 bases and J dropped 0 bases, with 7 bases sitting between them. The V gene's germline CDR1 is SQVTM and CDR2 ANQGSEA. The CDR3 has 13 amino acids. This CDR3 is CSVGVYSNQPQHF. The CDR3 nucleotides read TGCAGCGTTGGGGTTTATAGCAATCAGCCCCAGCATTTT.

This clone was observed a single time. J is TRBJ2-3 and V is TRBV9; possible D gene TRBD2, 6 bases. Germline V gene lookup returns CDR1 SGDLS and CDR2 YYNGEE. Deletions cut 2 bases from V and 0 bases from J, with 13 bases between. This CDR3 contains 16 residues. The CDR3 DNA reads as TGTGCCAGCAGCGTGGAGGGCCTCTCGAGCACAGATACGCAGTATTTT. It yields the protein CASSVEGLSSTDTQYF.

The CDR3 loop reads CASSPISYNEQFF. The CDR3 DNA is TGTGCCAGCAGCCCCATCTCCTACAATGAGCAGTTCTTC. The V gene is TRBV27, the J gene TRBJ2-1; D is unclear. Trimming cost V 6 bases and J 0 bases, with 6 bases left between them. The CDR3 is made up of 13 amino acids. Germline V lookup: CDR1 MNHEY, CDR2 SMNVEV (reference sequence).

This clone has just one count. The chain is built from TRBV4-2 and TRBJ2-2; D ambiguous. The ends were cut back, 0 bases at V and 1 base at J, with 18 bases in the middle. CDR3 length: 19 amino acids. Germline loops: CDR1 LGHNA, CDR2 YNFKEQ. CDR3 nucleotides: TGTGCCAGCAGCCAAGATAGGGTAGTAGTATGGGGGAACACCGGGGAGCTGTTTTTT. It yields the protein CASSQDRVVVWGNTGELFF.

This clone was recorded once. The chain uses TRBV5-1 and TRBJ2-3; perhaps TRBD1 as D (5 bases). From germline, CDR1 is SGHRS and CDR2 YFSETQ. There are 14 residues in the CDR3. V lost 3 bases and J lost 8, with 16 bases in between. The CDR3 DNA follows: TGCGCCAGCAGCTGGGGAACAGGAGAAGGTACGCAGTATTTT. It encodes CASSWGTGEGTQYF.

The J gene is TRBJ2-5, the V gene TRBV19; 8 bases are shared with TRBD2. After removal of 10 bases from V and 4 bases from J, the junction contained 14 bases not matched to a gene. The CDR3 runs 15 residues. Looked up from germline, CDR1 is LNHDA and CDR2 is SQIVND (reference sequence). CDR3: CATSPRGGGPETQYF. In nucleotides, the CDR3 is TGTGCCACCTCCCCTCGGGGGGGAGGTCCAGAGACCCAGTACTTC.

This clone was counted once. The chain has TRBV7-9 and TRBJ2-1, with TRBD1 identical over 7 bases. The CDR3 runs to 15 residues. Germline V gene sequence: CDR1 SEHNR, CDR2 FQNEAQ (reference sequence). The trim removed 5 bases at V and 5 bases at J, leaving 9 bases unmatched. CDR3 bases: TGTGCCAGCAGCGCACAAACAGGGGCGCACAATGAGCAGTTCTTC. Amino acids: CASSAQTGAHNEQFF.

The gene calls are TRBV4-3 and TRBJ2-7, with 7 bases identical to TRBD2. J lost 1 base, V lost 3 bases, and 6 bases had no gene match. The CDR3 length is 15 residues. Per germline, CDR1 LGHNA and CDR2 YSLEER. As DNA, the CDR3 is TGCGCCAGCAGCCAGGCTCTAGCGGAATCCTACGAGCAGTACTTC. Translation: CASSQALAESYEQYF.

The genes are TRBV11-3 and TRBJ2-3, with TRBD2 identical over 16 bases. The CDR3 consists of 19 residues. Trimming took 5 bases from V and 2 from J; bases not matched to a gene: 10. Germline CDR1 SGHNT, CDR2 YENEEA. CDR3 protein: CASSRSGLAGGGHTDTQYF. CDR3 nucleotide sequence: TGTGCCAGCAGCCGATCGGGACTAGCGGGAGGGGGGCACACAGATACGCAGTATTTT.

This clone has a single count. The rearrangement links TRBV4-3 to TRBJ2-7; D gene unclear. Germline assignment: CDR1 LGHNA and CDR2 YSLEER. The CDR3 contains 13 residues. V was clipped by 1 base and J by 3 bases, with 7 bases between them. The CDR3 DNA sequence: TGCGCCAGCAGCCAAGCCCCTAACTACGAGCAGTACTTC. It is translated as CASSQAPNYEQYF.

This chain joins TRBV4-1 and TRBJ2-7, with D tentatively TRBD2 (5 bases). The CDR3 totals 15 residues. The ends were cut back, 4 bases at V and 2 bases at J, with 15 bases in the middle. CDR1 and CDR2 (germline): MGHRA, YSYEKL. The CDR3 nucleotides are TGCGCCAGCAGCCCGGACTCCTTCGGAACCTACGAGCAGTACTTC. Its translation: CASSPDSFGTYEQYF.

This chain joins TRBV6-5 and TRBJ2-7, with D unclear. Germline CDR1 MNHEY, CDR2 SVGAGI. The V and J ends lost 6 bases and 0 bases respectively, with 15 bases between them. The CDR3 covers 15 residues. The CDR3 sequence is CASSLPRLVSYEQYF. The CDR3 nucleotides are TGTGCCAGCAGCCTTCCCCGACTGGTCTCCTACGAGCAGTACTTC.

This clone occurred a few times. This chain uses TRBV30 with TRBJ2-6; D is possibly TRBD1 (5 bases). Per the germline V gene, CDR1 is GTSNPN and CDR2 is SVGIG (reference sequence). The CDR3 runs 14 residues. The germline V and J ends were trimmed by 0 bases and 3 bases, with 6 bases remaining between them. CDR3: CAWSVGVGANVLTF. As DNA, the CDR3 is TGTGCCTGGAGTGTAGGGGTTGGGGCCAACGTCCTGACTTTC.

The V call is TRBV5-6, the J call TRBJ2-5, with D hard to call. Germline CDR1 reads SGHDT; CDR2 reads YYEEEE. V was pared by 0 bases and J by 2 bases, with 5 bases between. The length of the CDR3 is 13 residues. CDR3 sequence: CASSLDQQETQYF. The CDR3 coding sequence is TGTGCCAGCAGCTTGGACCAGCAAGAGACCCAGTACTTC.

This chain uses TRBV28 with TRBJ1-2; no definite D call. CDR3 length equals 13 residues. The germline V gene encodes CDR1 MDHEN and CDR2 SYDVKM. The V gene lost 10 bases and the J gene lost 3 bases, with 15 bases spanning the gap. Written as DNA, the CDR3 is TGTGCCACCACCAAGGACGCCGACTATGGCTACACCTTC. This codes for CATTKDADYGYTF.

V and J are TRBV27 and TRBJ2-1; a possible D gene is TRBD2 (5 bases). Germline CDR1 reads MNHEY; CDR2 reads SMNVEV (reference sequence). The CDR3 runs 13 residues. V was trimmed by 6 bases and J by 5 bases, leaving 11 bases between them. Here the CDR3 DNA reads TGTGCCAGCAGCACAAGCGGTGACAATGAGCAGTTCTTC. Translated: CASSTSGDNEQFF.

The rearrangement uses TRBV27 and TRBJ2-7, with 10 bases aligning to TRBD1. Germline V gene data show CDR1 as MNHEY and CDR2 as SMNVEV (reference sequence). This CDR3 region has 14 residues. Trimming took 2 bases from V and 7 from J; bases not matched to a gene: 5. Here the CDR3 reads CASSLDRGLGEQYF. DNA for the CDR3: TGTGCCAGCAGTTTAGACAGGGGGCTGGGGGAGCAGTACTTC.

The CDR3 protein is CASSQTPGGVSNQPQHF. Written as DNA, the CDR3 is TGCGCCAGCAGCCAAACTCCAGGGGGCGTTAGCAATCAGCCCCAGCATTTT. This sequence joins TRBV4-1 and TRBJ1-5; TRBD1 matches 8 bases. Trimming at V came to 2 bases and at J to 0 bases, leaving 6 bases not matched to a gene. CDR1 is MGHRA, CDR2 YSYEKL, per germline. CDR3 size: 17 residues.

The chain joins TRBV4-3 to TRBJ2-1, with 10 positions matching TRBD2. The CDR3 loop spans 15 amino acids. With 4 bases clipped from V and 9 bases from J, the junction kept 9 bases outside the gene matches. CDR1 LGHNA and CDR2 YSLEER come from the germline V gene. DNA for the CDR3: TGCGCCAGCAGCCCCCTAGCGGGAGATTATGGTGAGCAGTTCTTC. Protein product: CASSPLAGDYGEQFF.